The TCR beta chain described here comes from a study of blood T cells in healthy people across ages. Notes on the study in general: Naive CD4+ cells and diversity were both higher in long-lived donors than in aged donors.

Germline CDR1 and CDR2: SGHRS and YFSETQ. The CDR3 contains 14 residues. This clonotype was picked up a small number of times. Antigen specificity is unknown. A read error may produce the germline difference seen at one junction end. A second 7 to 11 cycle PCR used barcoded and J-beta primers. One entry per CDR3 protein results from TCRdb running MiXCR on the 5' RACE reads. The sample includes about 1.4 million distinct CDR3 sequences, almost 60% of them seen just once. The specimen sequenced was blood. The chain recombines TRBV5-1 with TRBJ2-7; 7 bases agree with TRBD1. The receptor comes from a man between 18 and 29 years old in good health. CDR3 amino acids: CASSLGDSNYEQYF. CDR3 in DNA: TGTGCCAGCAGTTTAGGGGACAGCAACTACGAGCAGTACTTC. Together with reference TRBV5-1 and TRBJ2-7, the CDR3 gives the full variable domain: KAGVTQTPRYLIKTRGQQVTLSCSPISGHRSVSWYQQTPGQGLQFLFEYFSETQRNKGNFPGRFSGRQFSNSRSEMNVSTLELGDSALYLCASSLGDSNYEQYFGPGTRLTVT.